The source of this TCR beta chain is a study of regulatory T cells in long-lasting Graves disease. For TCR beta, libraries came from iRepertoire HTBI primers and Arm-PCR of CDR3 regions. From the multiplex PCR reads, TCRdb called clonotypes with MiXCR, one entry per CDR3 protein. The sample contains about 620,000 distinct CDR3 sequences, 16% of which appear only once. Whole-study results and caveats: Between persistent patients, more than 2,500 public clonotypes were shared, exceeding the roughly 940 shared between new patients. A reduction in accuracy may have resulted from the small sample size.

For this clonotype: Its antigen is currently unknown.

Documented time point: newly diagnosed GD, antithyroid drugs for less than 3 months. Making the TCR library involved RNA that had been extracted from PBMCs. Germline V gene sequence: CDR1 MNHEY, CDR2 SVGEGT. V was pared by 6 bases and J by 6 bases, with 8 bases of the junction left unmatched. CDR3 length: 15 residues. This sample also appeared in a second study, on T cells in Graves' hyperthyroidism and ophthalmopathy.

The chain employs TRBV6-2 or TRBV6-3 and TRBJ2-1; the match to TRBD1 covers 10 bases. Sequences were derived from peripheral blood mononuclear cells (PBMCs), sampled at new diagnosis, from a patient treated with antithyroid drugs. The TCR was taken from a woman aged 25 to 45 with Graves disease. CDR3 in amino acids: CASSPGQGRGNEQFF. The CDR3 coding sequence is TGTGCCAGCAGCCCGGGACAGGGGAGGGGCAATGAGCAGTTCTTC.